This T cell receptor beta chain was found in a study of beta chain features in type 1 diabetes. General study points: Moderately but significantly shorter TCRB CDR3s were found in Type 1 diabetes patients in all four CD4+ subsets. Relative to healthy donors, patients appeared to have naive, central memory and Treg TCRB repertoires that were more similar.

This clone has just a few counts. Its antigen is undetermined. The germline V gene encodes CDR1 SGHDN and CDR2 FVKESK. Trimming took 0 bases from V and 11 from J, leaving 16 bases between them. This CDR3 is 14 amino acids long. Investigators reverse transcribed all isolated RNA, so they sequenced expressed TCRB transcripts. Measured with immunoSEQ multiplex PCR; TCRdb has only the in-frame clones, and not every one. The table has about 150,000 clones, around 10% seen once. A heparinised blood draw that averaged around 100 mL was obtained once from each donor. This chain links TRBV14 with TRBJ1-1; D not resolved. This TCR derives from a young man with type 1 diabetes. The sequencing input was central memory CD4+ T cells from blood. The chain's CDR3 is CASSQENSLMSAFF. CDR3 DNA sequence: TGTGCCAGCAGCCAAGAAAACAGCTTGATGAGTGCTTTCTTT.